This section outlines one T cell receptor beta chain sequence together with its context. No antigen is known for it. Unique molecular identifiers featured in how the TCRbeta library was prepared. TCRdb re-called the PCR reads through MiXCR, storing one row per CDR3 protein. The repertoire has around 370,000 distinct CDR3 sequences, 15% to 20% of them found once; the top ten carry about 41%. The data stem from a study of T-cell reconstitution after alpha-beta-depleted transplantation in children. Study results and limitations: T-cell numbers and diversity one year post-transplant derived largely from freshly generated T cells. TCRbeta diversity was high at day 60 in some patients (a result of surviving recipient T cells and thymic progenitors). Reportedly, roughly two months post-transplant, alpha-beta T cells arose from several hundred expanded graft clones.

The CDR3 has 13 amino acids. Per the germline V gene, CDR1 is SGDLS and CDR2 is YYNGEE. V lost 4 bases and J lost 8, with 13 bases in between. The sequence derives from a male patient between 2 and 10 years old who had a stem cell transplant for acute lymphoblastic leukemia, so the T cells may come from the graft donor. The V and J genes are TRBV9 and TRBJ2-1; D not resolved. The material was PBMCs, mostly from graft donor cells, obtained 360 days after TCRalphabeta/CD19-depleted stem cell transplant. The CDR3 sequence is CASSSRPLDEQFF. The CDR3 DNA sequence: TGTGCCAGCAGCTCACGGCCCCTGGATGAGCAGTTCTTC.